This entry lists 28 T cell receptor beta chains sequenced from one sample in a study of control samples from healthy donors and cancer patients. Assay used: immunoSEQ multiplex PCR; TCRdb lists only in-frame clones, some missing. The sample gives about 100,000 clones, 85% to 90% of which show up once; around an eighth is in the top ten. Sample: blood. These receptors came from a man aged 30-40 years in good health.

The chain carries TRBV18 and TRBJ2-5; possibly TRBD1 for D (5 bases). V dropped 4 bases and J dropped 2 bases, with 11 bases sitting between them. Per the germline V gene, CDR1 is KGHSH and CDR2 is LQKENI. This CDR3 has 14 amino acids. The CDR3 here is CASSRQNAQETQYF. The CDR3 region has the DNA TGTGCCAGCTCACGACAGAACGCACAAGAGACCCAGTACTTC.

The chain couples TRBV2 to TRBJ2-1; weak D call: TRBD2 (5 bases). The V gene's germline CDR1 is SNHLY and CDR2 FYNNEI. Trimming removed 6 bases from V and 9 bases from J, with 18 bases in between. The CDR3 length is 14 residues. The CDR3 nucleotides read TGTGCCAGCAGCGGGCTTCGGGGTTATGGTGAGCAGTTCTTC. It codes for CASSGLRGYGEQFF.

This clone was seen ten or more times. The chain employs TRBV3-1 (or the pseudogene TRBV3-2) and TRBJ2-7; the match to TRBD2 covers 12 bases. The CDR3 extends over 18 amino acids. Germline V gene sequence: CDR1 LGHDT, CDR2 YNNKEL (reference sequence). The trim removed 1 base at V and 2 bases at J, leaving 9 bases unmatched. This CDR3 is CASSQGTIGLAGTYEQYF. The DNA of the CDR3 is TGTGCCAGCAGCCAAGGTACGATAGGACTAGCGGGAACCTACGAGCAGTACTTC.

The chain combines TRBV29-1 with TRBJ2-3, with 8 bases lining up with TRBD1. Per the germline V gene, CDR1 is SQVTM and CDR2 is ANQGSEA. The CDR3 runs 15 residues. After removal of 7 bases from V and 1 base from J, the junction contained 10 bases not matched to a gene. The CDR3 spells CSADSGGAGTDTQYF. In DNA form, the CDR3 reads TGCAGCGCAGATTCAGGGGGCGCGGGCACAGATACGCAGTATTTT.

CDR3 DNA sequence: TGCAGCGTTGTCGTCCCAGGGGGCACAGATACGCAGTATTTT. Amino acid sequence: CSVVVPGGTDTQYF. The chain joins TRBV29-1 to TRBJ2-3, with D possibly being TRBD1 (6 bases). Germline values: CDR1 SQVTM, CDR2 ANQGSEA. CDR3 size: 14 residues. Trimming took 4 bases from V and 1 from J, leaving 12 bases between them.

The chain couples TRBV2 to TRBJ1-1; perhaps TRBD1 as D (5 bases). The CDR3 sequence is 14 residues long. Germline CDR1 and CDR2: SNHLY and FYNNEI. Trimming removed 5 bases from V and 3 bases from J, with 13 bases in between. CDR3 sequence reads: CASSLQGTDTEAFF. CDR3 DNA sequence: TGTGCCAGCAGTCTCCAGGGTACAGACACTGAAGCTTTCTTT. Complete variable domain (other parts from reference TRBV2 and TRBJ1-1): EPEVTQTPSHQVTQMGQEVILRCVPISNHLYFYWYRQILGQKVEFLVSFYNNEISEKSEIFDDQFSVERPDGSNFTLKIRSTKLEDSAMYFCASSLQGTDTEAFFGQGTRLTVV.

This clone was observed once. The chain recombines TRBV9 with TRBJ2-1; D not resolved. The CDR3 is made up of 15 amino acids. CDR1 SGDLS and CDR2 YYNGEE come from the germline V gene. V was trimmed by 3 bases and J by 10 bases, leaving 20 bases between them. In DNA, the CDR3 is TGTGCCAGCAGCGCTATCCCCTTGGGCGTACAGGAGCAGTTCTTC. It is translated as CASSAIPLGVQEQFF.

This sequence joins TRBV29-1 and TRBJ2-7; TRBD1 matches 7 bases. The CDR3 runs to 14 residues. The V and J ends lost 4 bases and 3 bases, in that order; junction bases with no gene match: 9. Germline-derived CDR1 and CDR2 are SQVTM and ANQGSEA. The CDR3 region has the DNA TGCAGCGTTGGAAAGGGGGCAATTCTCTACGAGCAGTACTTC. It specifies CSVGKGAILYEQYF.

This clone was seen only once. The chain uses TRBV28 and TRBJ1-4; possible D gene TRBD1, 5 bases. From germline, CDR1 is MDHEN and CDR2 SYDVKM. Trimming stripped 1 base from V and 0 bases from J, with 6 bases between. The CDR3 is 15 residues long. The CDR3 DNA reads TGTGCCAGCAGTTTATCGGGACCAACTAATGAAAAACTGTTTTTT. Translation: CASSLSGPTNEKLFF.

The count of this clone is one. The CDR3 loop reads CASSPGGQGRELFF. Here the CDR3 DNA reads TGTGCCAGTAGCCCCGGAGGGCAGGGCCGGGAGCTGTTTTTT. The chain uses TRBV19 and TRBJ2-2; D perhaps matches TRBD2 (6 bases). The length of the CDR3 is 14 residues. Germline V gives CDR1 LNHDA, CDR2 SQIVND (reference sequence). The V and J ends lost 6 bases and 9 bases respectively, with 17 bases between them.

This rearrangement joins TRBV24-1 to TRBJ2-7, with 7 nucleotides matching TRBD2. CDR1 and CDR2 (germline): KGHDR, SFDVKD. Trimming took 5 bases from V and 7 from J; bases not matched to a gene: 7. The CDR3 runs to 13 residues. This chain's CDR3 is CATSVAGEHEQYF. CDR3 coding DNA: TGTGCCACCAGTGTGGCGGGGGAACATGAGCAGTACTTC.

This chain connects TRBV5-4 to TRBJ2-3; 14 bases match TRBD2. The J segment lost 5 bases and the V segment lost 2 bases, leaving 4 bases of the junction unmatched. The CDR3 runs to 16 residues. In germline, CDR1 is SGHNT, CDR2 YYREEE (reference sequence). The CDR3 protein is CASSFGLAGGGDTQYF. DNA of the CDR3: TGTGCCAGCAGCTTCGGACTAGCGGGAGGTGGAGATACGCAGTATTTT.

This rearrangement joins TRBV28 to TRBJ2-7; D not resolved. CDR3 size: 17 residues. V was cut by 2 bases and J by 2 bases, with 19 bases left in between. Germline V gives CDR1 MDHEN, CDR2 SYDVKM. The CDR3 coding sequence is TGTGCCAGCAGTTTACAATATGTCGGCAGGTCGCCCTACGAGCAGTACTTC. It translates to CASSLQYVGRSPYEQYF.

This CDR3 reads CASSPHGSSYEQYF. CDR3 nucleotide sequence: TGTGCCAGCAGCCCCCATGGGTCATCCTACGAGCAGTACTTC. The J gene is TRBJ2-7, the V gene TRBV14; D unclear. CDR3 size: 14 residues. The germline V gene encodes CDR1 SGHDN and CDR2 FVKESK. Between the trimmed V and J ends, which lost 4 bases and 1 base, there was a span of 11 bases. Combining the CDR3 with reference TRBV14 and TRBJ2-7 gives the whole variable domain EAGVTQFPSHSVIEKGQTVTLRCDPISGHDNLYWYRRVMGKEIKFLLHFVKESKQDESGMPNNRFLAERTGGTYSTLKVQPAELEDSGVYFCASSPHGSSYEQYFGPGTRLTVT.

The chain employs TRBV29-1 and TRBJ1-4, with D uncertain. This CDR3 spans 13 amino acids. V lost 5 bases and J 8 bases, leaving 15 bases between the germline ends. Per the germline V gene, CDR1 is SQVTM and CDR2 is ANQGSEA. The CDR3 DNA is TGCAGCGTTTCCGGACGGTACACGGAAAAACTGTTTTTT. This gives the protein CSVSGRYTEKLFF.

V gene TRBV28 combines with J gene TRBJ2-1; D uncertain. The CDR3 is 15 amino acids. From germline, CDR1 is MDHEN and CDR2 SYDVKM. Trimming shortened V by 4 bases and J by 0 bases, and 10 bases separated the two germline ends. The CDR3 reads CASSWASSSYNEQFF. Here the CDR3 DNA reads TGTGCCAGCAGTTGGGCTTCGAGCTCCTACAATGAGCAGTTCTTC.

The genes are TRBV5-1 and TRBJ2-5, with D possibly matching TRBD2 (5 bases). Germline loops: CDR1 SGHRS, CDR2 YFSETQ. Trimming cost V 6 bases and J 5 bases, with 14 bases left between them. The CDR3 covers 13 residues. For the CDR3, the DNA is TGCGCCAGCACTTTTCGGGGTCGTGAGACCCAGTACTTC. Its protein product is CASTFRGRETQYF.

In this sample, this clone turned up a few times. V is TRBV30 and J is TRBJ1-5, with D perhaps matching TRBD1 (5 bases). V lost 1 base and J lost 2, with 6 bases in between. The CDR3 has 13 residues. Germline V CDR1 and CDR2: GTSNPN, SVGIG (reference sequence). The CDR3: CAWSGDGNQPQHF. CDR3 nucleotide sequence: TGTGCCTGGAGTGGGGACGGCAATCAGCCCCAGCATTTT.

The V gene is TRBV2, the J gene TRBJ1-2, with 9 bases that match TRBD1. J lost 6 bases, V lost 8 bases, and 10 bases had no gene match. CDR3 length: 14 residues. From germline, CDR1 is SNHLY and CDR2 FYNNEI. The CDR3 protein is CASGYTGGANGYTF. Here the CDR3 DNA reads TGTGCCAGCGGCTACACAGGGGGCGCAAATGGCTACACCTTC.

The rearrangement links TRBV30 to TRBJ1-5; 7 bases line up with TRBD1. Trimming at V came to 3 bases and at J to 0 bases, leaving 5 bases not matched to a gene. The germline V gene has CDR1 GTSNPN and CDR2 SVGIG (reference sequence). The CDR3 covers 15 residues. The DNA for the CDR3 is TGTGCCTGGAGCCCGGGACAGAATAGCAATCAGCCCCAGCATTTT. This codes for CAWSPGQNSNQPQHF.

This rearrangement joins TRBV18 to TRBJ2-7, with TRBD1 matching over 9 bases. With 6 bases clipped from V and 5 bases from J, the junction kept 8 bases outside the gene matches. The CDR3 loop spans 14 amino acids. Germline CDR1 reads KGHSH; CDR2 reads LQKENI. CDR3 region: CASSGTGTGNEQYF. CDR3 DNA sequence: TGTGCCAGCTCCGGGACAGGGACGGGGAACGAGCAGTACTTC.

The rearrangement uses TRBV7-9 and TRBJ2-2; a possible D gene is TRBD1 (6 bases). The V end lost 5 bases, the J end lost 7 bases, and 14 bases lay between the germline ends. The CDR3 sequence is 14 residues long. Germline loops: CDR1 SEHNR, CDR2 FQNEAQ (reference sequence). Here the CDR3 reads CASSRRQDGGELFF. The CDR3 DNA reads TGTGCCAGCAGCCGACGACAGGACGGCGGGGAGCTGTTTTTT. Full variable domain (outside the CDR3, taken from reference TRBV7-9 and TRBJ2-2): DTGVSQNPRHKITKRGQNVTFRCDPISEHNRLYWYRQTLGQGPEFLTYFQNEAQLEKSRLLSDRFSAERPKGSFSTLEIQRTEQGDSAMYLCASSRRQDGGELFFGEGSRLTVL.

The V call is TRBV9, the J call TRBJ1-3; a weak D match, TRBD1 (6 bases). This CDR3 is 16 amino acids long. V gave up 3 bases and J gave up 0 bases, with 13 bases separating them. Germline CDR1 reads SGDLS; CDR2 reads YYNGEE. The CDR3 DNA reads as TGTGCCAGCAGCGGGCGGACAGATAGCTCTGGAAACACCATATATTTT. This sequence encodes CASSGRTDSSGNTIYF.

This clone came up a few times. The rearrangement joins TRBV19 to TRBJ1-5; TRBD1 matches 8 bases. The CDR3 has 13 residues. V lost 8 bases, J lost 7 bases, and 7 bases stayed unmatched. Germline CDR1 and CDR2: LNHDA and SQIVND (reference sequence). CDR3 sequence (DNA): TGTGCCAGTCCAGGACAGGGCGACCAGCCCCAGCATTTT. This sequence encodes CASPGQGDQPQHF.

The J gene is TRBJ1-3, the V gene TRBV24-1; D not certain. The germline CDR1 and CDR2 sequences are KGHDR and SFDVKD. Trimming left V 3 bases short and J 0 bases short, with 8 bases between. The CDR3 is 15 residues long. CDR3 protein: CATSDPGYSGNTIYF. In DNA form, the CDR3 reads TGTGCCACCAGTGATCCTGGCTACTCTGGAAACACCATATATTTT.

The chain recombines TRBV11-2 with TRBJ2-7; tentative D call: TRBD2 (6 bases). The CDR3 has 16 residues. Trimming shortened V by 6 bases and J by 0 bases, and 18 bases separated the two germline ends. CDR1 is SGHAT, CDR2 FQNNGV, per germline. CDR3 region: CASSWRVGLISYEQYF. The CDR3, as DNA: TGTGCCAGCAGTTGGCGAGTGGGACTGATCTCCTACGAGCAGTACTTC.

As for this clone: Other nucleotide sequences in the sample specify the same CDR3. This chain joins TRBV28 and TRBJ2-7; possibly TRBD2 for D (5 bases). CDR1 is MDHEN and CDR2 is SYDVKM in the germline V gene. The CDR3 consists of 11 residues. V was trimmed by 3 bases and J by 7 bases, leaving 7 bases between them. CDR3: CASSFRGEQYF. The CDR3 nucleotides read TGTGCCAGCAGTTTCCGAGGGGAGCAGTACTTC.

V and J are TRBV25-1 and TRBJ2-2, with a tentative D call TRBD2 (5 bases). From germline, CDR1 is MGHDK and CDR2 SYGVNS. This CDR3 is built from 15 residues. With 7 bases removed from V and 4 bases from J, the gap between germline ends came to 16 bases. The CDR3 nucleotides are TGTGCCAGCACCCCTCGGGGATTTGGCACCGGGGAGCTGTTTTTT. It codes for CASTPRGFGTGELFF.